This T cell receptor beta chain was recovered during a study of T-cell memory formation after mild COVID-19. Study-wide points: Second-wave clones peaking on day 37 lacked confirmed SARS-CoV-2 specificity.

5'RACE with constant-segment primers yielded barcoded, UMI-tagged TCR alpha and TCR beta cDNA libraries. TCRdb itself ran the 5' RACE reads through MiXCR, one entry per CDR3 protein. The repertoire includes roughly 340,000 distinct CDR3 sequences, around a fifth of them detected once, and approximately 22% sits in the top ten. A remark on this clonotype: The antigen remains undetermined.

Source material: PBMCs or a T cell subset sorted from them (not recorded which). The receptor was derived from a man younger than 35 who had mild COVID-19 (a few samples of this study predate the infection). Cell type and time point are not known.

CDR3 nucleotides: TGCGCCAGCAGCCAAGTAAGGACAAACTATGGGAACACTGAAGCTTTCTTT. This gives the protein CASSQVRTNYGNTEAFF. The chain uses TRBV4-1 and TRBJ1-1; D might be TRBD1 (5 bases). The germline V gene has CDR1 MGHRA and CDR2 YSYEKL. This CDR3 has 17 amino acids. The V end lost 1 base, the J end lost 1 base, and 16 bases lay between the germline ends.